The 20 T cell receptor beta chains below come from one sample, sequenced in a study of tissue T cells after allogeneic stem cell transplantation. Sequencing used immunoSEQ multiplex PCR; TCRdb keeps in-frame clones, though not all of them. The table includes 5,500 to 8,500 clones, roughly 60% detected once. Specimen: duodenum tissue, collected at autopsy. Receptors originate from a female donor over 55 with lung cancer.

This chain joins TRBV9 and TRBJ2-2, with D possibly being TRBD1 or TRBD2 (5 bases each). This CDR3 is built from 17 residues. V lost 3 bases and J 0 bases, leaving 15 bases between the germline ends. Germline CDR1 is SGDLS and CDR2 is YYNGEE. CDR3 loop: CASSDRHGGSNTGELFF. The CDR3 region has the DNA TGTGCCAGCAGCGACAGACATGGGGGTTCGAACACCGGGGAGCTGTTTTTT.

This clone has only a few counts. This chain uses TRBV7-8 with TRBJ1-6; D is perhaps TRBD1 (5 bases). This CDR3 comprises 17 residues. Trimming removed 1 base at V and 8 bases at J, with 18 bases between. CDR1 SGHVS and CDR2 FQNEAQ come from the germline V gene. The CDR3 here is CASSLEYGSGGYSPLHF. The CDR3 DNA sequence: TGTGCCAGCAGCTTAGAGTATGGCAGTGGGGGATATTCACCCCTCCACTTT.

J is TRBJ1-3 and V is TRBV5-1; D possibly corresponds to TRBD1 (5 bases). V was shortened by 0 bases and J by 1 base, with 8 bases between the two germline ends. The germline gives CDR1 SGHRS, CDR2 YFSETQ. The CDR3 loop spans 15 amino acids. Written as DNA, the CDR3 is TGCGCCAGCAGCTTGGCCGGGGCGTCTGGAAACACCATATATTTT. It yields the protein CASSLAGASGNTIYF.

This clone appeared a single time. The chain combines TRBV9 with TRBJ1-1, with D tentatively TRBD1 (5 bases). From germline, CDR1 is SGDLS and CDR2 YYNGEE. The CDR3 runs 13 residues. Trimming removed 4 bases from V and 6 bases from J, with 13 bases in between. This CDR3 reads CASSPSWGPEAFF. The CDR3, as DNA: TGTGCCAGCAGCCCATCTTGGGGCCCTGAAGCTTTCTTT.

This sequence joins TRBV19 and TRBJ2-3; tentative D call: TRBD2 (5 bases). With 5 bases removed from V and 3 bases from J, the gap between germline ends came to 12 bases. This CDR3 is 14 amino acids long. CDR1 and CDR2 (germline): LNHDA, SQIVND (reference sequence). CDR3 bases: TGTGCCAGTAGTCTCGGACTGCTAACAGATACGCAGTATTTT. This encodes CASSLGLLTDTQYF. The full variable domain, rest sourced from reference TRBV19 and TRBJ2-3, is DGGITQSPKYLFRKEGQNVTLSCEQNLNHDAMYWYRQDPGQGLRLIYYSQIVNDFQKGDIAEGYSVSREKKESFPLTVTSAQKNPTAFYLCASSLGLLTDTQYFGPGTRLTVL.

This clone turned up a few times. The rearrangement joins TRBV25-1 to TRBJ2-1; D unclear. The CDR3 is 16 amino acids. CDR1 is MGHDK, CDR2 SYGVNS, per germline. Trimming cost V 3 bases and J 6 bases, with 18 bases left between them. CDR3 sequence reads: CASSDPTVASSNEQFF. The CDR3 bases are TGTGCCAGCAGTGACCCTACAGTGGCCTCTTCCAATGAGCAGTTCTTC.

This clone came up a few times. The genes are TRBV18 and TRBJ1-6, with unresolved D. The V gene lost 5 bases and the J gene lost 7 bases, with 24 bases spanning the gap. CDR3 length: 18 amino acids. Germline lookup yields CDR1 KGHSH and CDR2 LQKENI. In DNA, the CDR3 is TGTGCCAGCTCATCACAACGGCCCCAGAGGGTAATAAATTCACCCCTCCACTTT. Protein sequence: CASSSQRPQRVINSPLHF.

The chain recombines TRBV2 with TRBJ2-7, with unresolved D. The V gene lost 2 bases and the J gene lost 0 bases, with 8 bases spanning the gap. Germline V gives CDR1 SNHLY, CDR2 FYNNEI. This CDR3 comprises 14 residues. The CDR3 spells CASSESSYSYEQYF. CDR3 sequence (DNA): TGTGCCAGCAGTGAATCCAGCTACTCCTACGAGCAGTACTTC.

This chain joins TRBV30 and TRBJ1-1; D gene unclear. Trimming took off 6 bases at V and 1 base at J, with 12 bases between the two ends. Per the germline V gene, CDR1 is GTSNPN and CDR2 is SVGIG (reference sequence). This CDR3 contains 13 residues. CDR3 sequence (DNA): TGTGCCTGTAGCAACCCTTGGAACACTGAAGCTTTCTTT. Amino acids: CACSNPWNTEAFF.

This chain joins TRBV7-3 and TRBJ2-3; D ambiguous. The CDR3 totals 15 residues. V was trimmed by 0 bases and J by 0 bases, leaving 7 bases between them. Looked up from germline, CDR1 is SGHTA and CDR2 is FQGTGA. The CDR3 spells CASSLTSFSTDTQYF. The CDR3 DNA sequence: TGTGCCAGCAGCTTAACCAGTTTTAGCACAGATACGCAGTATTTT.

By sample fraction, this clone is large. The V and J genes are TRBV5-8 and TRBJ1-2; D is uncertain. This CDR3 comprises 13 residues. V was pared by 2 bases and J by 5 bases, with 10 bases between. The V gene's germline CDR1 is SGHTS and CDR2 YDEGEE. The CDR3 loop reads CASSLFSRYGYTF. Written as DNA, the CDR3 is TGTGCCAGCAGCTTATTCTCGCGATATGGCTACACCTTC.

The chain is built from TRBV19 and TRBJ2-7; perhaps D is TRBD1 or TRBD2 (5 bases each). The germline CDR1 and CDR2 sequences are LNHDA and SQIVND (reference sequence). This CDR3 has 12 amino acids. Trimming cost V 10 bases and J 4 bases, with 14 bases left between them. The CDR3 loop is CATGPGGYEQYF. For the CDR3, the DNA is TGTGCCACCGGCCCTGGGGGTTACGAGCAGTACTTC.

The rearrangement joins TRBV30 to TRBJ1-6; D unresolved. The V and J ends lost 1 base and 2 bases respectively, with 9 bases between them. The CDR3 is made up of 15 amino acids. Germline V gene lookup returns CDR1 GTSNPN and CDR2 SVGIG (reference sequence). The CDR3 nucleotides are TGTGCCTGGAGTGGGCGGCTTGCCTATAATTCACCCCTCCACTTT. Amino acid sequence: CAWSGRLAYNSPLHF. The complete variable domain, with remaining parts taken from reference TRBV30 and TRBJ1-6, reads SQTIHQWPATLVQPVGSPLSLECTVEGTSNPNLYWYRQAAGRGLQLLFYSVGIGQISSEVPQNLSASRPQDRQFILSSKKLLLSDSGFYLCAWSGRLAYNSPLHFGNGTRLTVT.

This rearrangement joins TRBV12-3 or TRBV12-4 to TRBJ2-7; 8 bases fit TRBD2. Trimming removed 11 bases from V and 3 bases from J; junction bases left unmatched: 9. This CDR3 contains 13 residues. The CDR3 region has the DNA TGTGCCCCGGGGGGGGAGAGTATCTACGAGCAGTACTTC. Translation: CAPGGESIYEQYF.

The V call is TRBV7-9, the J call TRBJ2-3; D not certain. This CDR3 is 15 amino acids long. Germline CDR1 and CDR2: SEHNR and FQNEAQ (reference sequence). Trimming left V 1 base short and J 3 bases short, with 11 bases between. CDR3 protein: CASSLESRSTDTQYF. The CDR3 bases are TGTGCCAGCAGCTTAGAGAGTCGGAGTACAGATACGCAGTATTTT.

V is TRBV6-5 and J is TRBJ1-2, with D maybe TRBD1 (5 bases). The CDR3 contains 14 residues. The germline gives CDR1 MNHEY, CDR2 SVGAGI. V dropped 6 bases and J dropped 6 bases, with 17 bases sitting between them. This chain's CDR3 is CASRSPRGIHGYTF. The CDR3 DNA sequence: TGTGCCAGCAGATCTCCGCGGGGGATACATGGCTACACCTTC.

The chain couples TRBV29-1 to TRBJ1-2; TRBD1 might be the D (6 bases). Germline V lookup: CDR1 SQVTM, CDR2 ANQGSEA. The CDR3 length is 15 residues. The CDR3 coding sequence is TGCCGCGGTGTGGGGGCGGGCGGCCTCTTCTATGGCTACACCTTC. Translating gives CRGVGAGGLFYGYTF.

CDR3 in amino acids: CASSLDPRGGYTF. The CDR3 region has the DNA TGTGCCAGCAGCTTAGATCCGCGGGGGGGCTACACCTTC. This chain links TRBV11-2 with TRBJ1-2; weak D call: TRBD1 (5 bases). The CDR3 covers 13 residues. Germline V CDR1 and CDR2: SGHAT, FQNNGV. The V gene lost 0 bases and the J gene lost 8 bases, with 10 bases spanning the gap.

V gene TRBV6-5 combines with J gene TRBJ1-3; the match to TRBD1 covers 8 bases. This CDR3 is 12 amino acids long. CDR1 and CDR2 (germline): MNHEY, SVGAGI. Germline trimming cut 6 bases from V and 8 bases from J; bases unmatched to any gene: 3. The CDR3 DNA is TGTGCCAGCAGGACAGGGGCCCACACCATATATTTT. It codes for CASRTGAHTIYF.

V is TRBV7-2 and J is TRBJ2-7, with D tentatively TRBD1 (5 bases). The CDR3 extends over 14 amino acids. Germline V gene data show CDR1 as SGHTA and CDR2 as FQGNSA. V lost 5 bases, J lost 0 bases, and 11 bases lay in between. The CDR3 DNA follows: TGTGCCAGCAGCCTTGGTAGGGGCTCCTACGAGCAGTACTTC. This sequence encodes CASSLGRGSYEQYF.